These 22 T cell receptor beta chains were sequenced from one sample in a study of CD8 T cells in ankylosing spondylitis. MiXCR, run by TCRdb on the 5' RACE reads, gives a single entry per CDR3 protein. The sample comprises some 140,000 distinct CDR3 sequences, more than 5.5% of which are singletons, and roughly an eighth rests with the top ten. The sequenced material came from blood, either unsorted or a sorted T cell fraction (not recorded which). These receptors originate from a female donor with ankylosing spondylitis or in good health (not recorded which).

Comments on this clonotype: Given the absence of the conserved phenylalanine or tryptophan at the CDR3 end, a read error is likely. The V call is TRBV18, the J call TRBJ2-2; D unresolved. Germline V gene sequence: CDR1 KGHSH, CDR2 LQKENI. The CDR3 is 14 residues long. The V and J ends lost 5 bases and 1 base respectively, with 8 bases between them. This CDR3 is CASSIQMNTGELFS. For the CDR3, the DNA is TGTGCCAGCTCAATACAGATGAACACCGGGGAGCTGTTTTCT.

This clonotype appeared many times. CDR3 loop: CASSLEANEKLFF. In DNA, the CDR3 is TGCGCCAGCAGCTTGGAGGCTAATGAAAAACTGTTTTTT. The V call is TRBV5-1, the J call TRBJ1-4, with D unresolved. The CDR3 covers 13 residues. With 0 bases removed from V and 3 bases from J, the gap between germline ends came to 3 bases. The germline V gene has CDR1 SGHRS and CDR2 YFSETQ.

The table lists this clonotype with many counts. Here the CDR3 reads CASSQGAATNEKLFF. The DNA of the CDR3 is TGCGCCAGCAGCCAGGGTGCCGCAACTAATGAAAAACTGTTTTTT. The gene calls are TRBV5-1 and TRBJ1-4; TRBD1 might be the D (5 bases). CDR1 is SGHRS, CDR2 YFSETQ, per germline. The CDR3 contains 15 residues. Trimming removed 4 bases from V and 0 bases from J, with 10 bases in between.

This clonotype was detected many times. This chain joins TRBV29-1 and TRBJ1-5, with TRBD1 as a possible D gene (6 bases). Trimming cost V 5 bases and J 9 bases, with 14 bases left between them. CDR3 length equals 12 residues. Per germline, CDR1 SQVTM and CDR2 ANQGSEA. The CDR3 DNA is TGCAGCGTTCAGGGACATACAGGGCCCCAGCATTTT. Protein product: CSVQGHTGPQHF.

This clonotype was recorded at least ten times. This chain links TRBV4-3 with TRBJ2-3; 15 bases map to TRBD2. Germline-derived CDR1 and CDR2 are LGHNA and YSLEER. The CDR3 spans 17 residues. V lost 5 bases to trimming and J lost 4 bases; unmatched junction nucleotides: 7. CDR3 in amino acids: CASSASGTSGRPDTQYF. The DNA of the CDR3 is TGCGCCAGCAGCGCATCCGGGACTAGCGGGAGGCCAGATACGCAGTATTTT.

This clonotype was detected many times. The chain is built from TRBV12-3 or TRBV12-4 and TRBJ1-2, with 11 bases fitting TRBD1. V lost 3 bases, J lost 2 bases, and 2 bases stayed unmatched. The CDR3 has 15 residues. The chain's CDR3 is CASSLGQGENYGYTF. The CDR3 DNA reads TGTGCCAGCAGTTTGGGACAGGGGGAGAACTATGGCTACACCTTC.

This clonotype was counted at least ten times. The CDR3 here is CASSHRGPGNYGYTF. The CDR3 coding sequence is TGTGCCAGCAGCCACCGAGGCCCGGGGAACTATGGCTACACCTTC. V and J are TRBV14 and TRBJ1-2; D is uncertain. The germline gives CDR1 SGHDN, CDR2 FVKESK. Deletions cut 3 bases from V and 2 bases from J, with 13 bases between. The length of the CDR3 is 15 residues.

Many counts were recorded for this clonotype. The chain recombines TRBV7-9 with TRBJ1-5; D remains unclear. The germline V gene encodes CDR1 SEHNR and CDR2 FQNEAQ (reference sequence). CDR3 length equals 16 residues. The V gene lost 1 base and the J gene lost 4 bases, with 14 bases spanning the gap. The CDR3, as DNA: TGTGCCAGCAGCTTAGGCTTCGGCCAAAATAATCAGCCCCAGCATTTT. It encodes CASSLGFGQNNQPQHF.

This clonotype was detected ten times or more. The CDR3 is CASSFRGGYTEAFF. The CDR3 nucleotides are TGTGCCAGCAGCTTTAGGGGGGGGTACACTGAAGCTTTCTTT. The rearrangement uses TRBV5-5 and TRBJ1-1; the D gene is possibly TRBD1 (6 bases). This CDR3 contains 14 residues. Trimming pared 2 bases from V and 3 bases from J, leaving 11 bases between. The germline gives CDR1 SGHKS, CDR2 YYEKEE (reference sequence).

Only a few counts were recorded for this clonotype. V usage is TRBV29-1 and J usage is TRBJ1-1; possibly TRBD1 for D (6 bases). V lost 1 base, J lost 5 bases, and 8 bases lay in between. CDR1 is SQVTM, CDR2 ANQGSEA, per germline. This CDR3 comprises 12 residues. The CDR3 region has the DNA TGCAGCGTTGAAGGGCAGGGGACTGAAGCTTTCTTT. It yields the protein CSVEGQGTEAFF.

This clonotype was found many times. The chain employs TRBV5-6 and TRBJ1-4; D is undetermined. Germline CDR1 is SGHDT and CDR2 is YYEEEE. The CDR3 covers 9 residues. Trimming took 4 bases from V and 11 from J, leaving 3 bases between them. Here the CDR3 DNA reads TGTGCCAGCAGCCTGAAACTGTTTTTT. It codes for CASSLKLFF.

A few counts support this clonotype. The chain recombines TRBV15 with TRBJ1-1; 7 nucleotides agree with TRBD1. There are 18 residues in the CDR3. Germline V gene sequence: CDR1 LNHNV, CDR2 YYDKDF (reference sequence). V trimming: 0 bases; J trimming: 0 bases; junction bases outside the gene matches: 10. The chain's CDR3 is CATSRERGRGALNTEAFF. For the CDR3, the DNA is TGTGCCACCAGCAGAGAGAGGGGCAGGGGGGCCTTGAACACTGAAGCTTTCTTT.

The sample holds many counts of this clonotype. The junction and the germline gene differ at one end; a read error may be behind it. The V and J genes are TRBV6-6 and TRBJ2-7, with 9 nucleotides matching TRBD1. CDR3 length: 11 residues. The germline gives CDR1 MNHNY, CDR2 SVGAGI (reference sequence). This CDR3 reads CASTKTGGKSF. CDR3 coding DNA: TGTGCCAGCACCAAGACAGGGGGTAAAAGCTTC.

This clonotype showed up many times. The genes are TRBV5-5 and TRBJ2-1; 7 bases agree with TRBD2. From germline, CDR1 is SGHKS and CDR2 YYEKEE (reference sequence). There are 14 residues in the CDR3. Losses at the gene ends were 3 bases for V and 12 bases for J; bases not matched to a gene: 12. CDR3 nucleotides: TGTGCCAGCAGCTCGGTGAGCGGGGAAGCATGGCAGTTCTTC. Translating it yields CASSSVSGEAWQFF.

The sample holds many counts of this clonotype. The V call is TRBV14, the J call TRBJ2-2; D unclear. Germline V CDR1 and CDR2: SGHDN, FVKESK. V was cut by 0 bases and J by 5 bases, with 10 bases left in between. The CDR3 consists of 15 residues. The CDR3 nucleotides read TGTGCCAGCAGCCAAGATATCCCTCCAACCGGGGAGCTGTTTTTT. As protein: CASSQDIPPTGELFF.

This clonotype was recorded at least ten times. The V gene is TRBV12-3 or TRBV12-4, the J gene TRBJ1-1, with D tentatively TRBD1 (5 bases). V was trimmed by 7 bases and J by 5 bases, leaving 17 bases between them. This CDR3 spans 14 amino acids. The CDR3 here is CASNYGGGGTEAFF. The CDR3 DNA reads as TGTGCCAGCAATTATGGGGGGGGAGGGACTGAAGCTTTCTTT.

This clonotype showed up many times. The J gene is TRBJ2-7, the V gene TRBV5-1, with 7 bases fitting TRBD2. CDR1 and CDR2 from the germline V gene are SGHRS and YFSETQ. The CDR3 extends over 17 amino acids. V gave up 3 bases and J gave up 6 bases; unmatched junction bases: 18. The chain's CDR3 is CASSSRPFGGGIGEQYF. The CDR3 DNA reads TGCGCCAGCAGCTCACGCCCTTTTGGCGGGGGTATCGGCGAGCAGTACTTC.

This clonotype was recorded many times. The V call is TRBV6-5, the J call TRBJ2-7; perhaps TRBD2 as D (6 bases). Germline-derived CDR1 and CDR2 are MNHEY and SVGAGI. The CDR3 has 16 amino acids. The V end lost 2 bases, the J end lost 4 bases, and 18 bases lay between the germline ends. The CDR3 DNA reads as TGTGCCAGCAGTTACGGCGGGATCGGGGCTCCGTACGAGCAGTACTTC. This encodes CASSYGGIGAPYEQYF.

In regard to this clonotype: At one end, the junction sequence differs from germline, possibly due to a read error. The J gene is TRBJ2-7, the V gene TRBV7-8, with 9 bases identical to TRBD1. The CDR3 runs to 17 residues. CDR1 and CDR2 from the germline V gene are SGHVS and FQNEAQ. The CDR3 DNA reads as TGTGCCAGCACCTTAGACAGAGGAGGGACAGGGTCCTACGAGCAGTACTTC. This translates into CASTLDRGGTGSYEQYF.

This clonotype has a count of ten or more. This chain joins TRBV7-9 and TRBJ2-1, with D possibly TRBD1 on 6 matching bases. This CDR3 contains 20 residues. Germline V gene sequence: CDR1 SEHNR, CDR2 FQNEAQ (reference sequence). The ends were cut back, 5 bases at V and 3 bases at J, with 29 bases in the middle. CDR3 loop: CASSPRTKTGQGGFYNEQFF. DNA for the CDR3: TGTGCCAGCAGCCCACGGACGAAGACCGGACAAGGGGGTTTCTACAATGAGCAGTTCTTC. The whole variable domain, filled in from reference TRBV7-9 and TRBJ2-1, reads DTGVSQNPRHKITKRGQNVTFRCDPISEHNRLYWYRQTLGQGPEFLTYFQNEAQLEKSRLLSDRFSAERPKGSFSTLEIQRTEQGDSAMYLCASSPRTKTGQGGFYNEQFFGPGTRLTVL.

This clonotype was seen a handful of times. The V and J genes are TRBV12-3 or TRBV12-4 and TRBJ2-5; tentatively, D is TRBD1 or TRBD2 (5 bases each). This CDR3 region has 16 residues. V was cut by 6 bases and J by 4 bases, with 21 bases left in between. The CDR3 DNA reads as TGTGCCAGCAGACGCCGGGACGGCAAATTTGGAGAGACCCAGTACTTC. Its translation: CASRRRDGKFGETQYF.

This clonotype was counted ten times or more. The chain employs TRBV12-3 or TRBV12-4 and TRBJ2-3; no definite D call. CDR3 length: 13 amino acids. The V gene lost 3 bases and the J gene lost 5 bases, with 9 bases spanning the gap. The chain's CDR3 is CASSFPAQDTQYF. CDR3 in DNA: TGTGCCAGCAGTTTCCCCGCTCAAGATACGCAGTATTTT.